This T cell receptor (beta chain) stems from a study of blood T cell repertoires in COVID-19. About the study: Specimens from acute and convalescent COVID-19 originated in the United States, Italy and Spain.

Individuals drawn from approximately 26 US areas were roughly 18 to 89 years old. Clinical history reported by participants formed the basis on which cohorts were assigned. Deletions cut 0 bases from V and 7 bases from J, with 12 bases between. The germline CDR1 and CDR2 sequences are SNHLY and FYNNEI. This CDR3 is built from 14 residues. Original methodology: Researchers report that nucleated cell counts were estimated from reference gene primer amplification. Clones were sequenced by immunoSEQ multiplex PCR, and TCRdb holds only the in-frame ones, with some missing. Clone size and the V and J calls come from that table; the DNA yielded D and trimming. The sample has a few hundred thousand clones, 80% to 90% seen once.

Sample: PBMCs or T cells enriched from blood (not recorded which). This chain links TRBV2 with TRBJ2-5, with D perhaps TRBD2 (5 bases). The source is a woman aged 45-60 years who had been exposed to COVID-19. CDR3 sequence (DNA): TGTGCCAGCAGTGAAGCCCGCGGCGGAGGGACCCAGTACTTC. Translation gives CASSEARGGGTQYF.